This entry concerns a single TCR beta chain. The antigen is undetermined. This sample was included in a study of cytomegalovirus exposure and HLA in healthy donors. About the study: The 120 validation repertoires and the roughly 670 first-cohort repertoires shared a platform, a later analysis reported.

V was clipped by 2 bases and J by 2 bases, with 12 bases between them. Germline-derived CDR1 and CDR2 are MDHEN and SYDVKM. The CDR3 spans 15 residues. Data came from immunoSEQ multiplex PCR; TCRdb stores just in-frame clones and leaves some out. Of approximately 230,000 clones listed, roughly 90% are singletons. Points from the study as a whole: Most TCR sequences showed up rarely, but some public TCRs showed up in many donors. Associated with cytomegalovirus, according to the listing, were around 160 TCR beta chains.

This TCR was recovered from a man between 18 and 29 years old in good health and CMV-seropositive. The sequenced sample consisted of PBMCs. This chain links TRBV28 with TRBJ1-2; D gene unclear. Here the CDR3 reads CASSLTPTGNYGYTF. CDR3 DNA: TGTGCCAGCAGTTTAACCCCGACGGGGAACTATGGCTACACCTTC.